The clone carrying this T cell receptor (beta chain) came up once. The V end lost 1 base, the J end lost 5 bases, and 14 bases lay between the germline ends. The CDR3 totals 15 residues. Germline loops: CDR1 SNHLY, CDR2 FYNNEI. One entry per CDR3 protein results from TCRdb running MiXCR on the RACE reads. The table includes more than 250,000 distinct CDR3 sequences, approximately 8.6% detected once. The data stem from a study of human T cells and chemical hapten exposure. Time point reported: pre-sensitization, week 0. The sample's treatment: therapeutic diphenylcyclopropenone sensitization with weekly scalp DPC.

Sample: whole blood, taken in connection with sensitization to the hapten diphenylcyclopropenone (DPC). This receptor was taken from a woman aged 40-49 years with alopecia areata. Some clones in this sample may be carry-over from other donors' samples. The chain recombines TRBV2 with TRBJ2-5; D is possibly TRBD1 or TRBD2 (6 bases each). CDR3 DNA sequence: TGTGCCAGCAGTGAAGGCCTAGGGGGAGGCGAGACCCAGTACTTC. Translated, it gives CASSEGLGGGETQYF.